The 19 T cell receptor beta chains given below trace back to one sample, sequenced in a study of blood T cell repertoires in COVID-19. The data were produced by immunoSEQ multiplex PCR, yet TCRdb's version contains in-frame clones alone and is incomplete. The profile shows around 200,000 clones, approximately 80% of them singletons. Material for sequencing was PBMCs or T cells enriched from blood (not recorded which). The receptors shown here come from a middle-aged man who had recovered from COVID-19.

The chain uses TRBV11-2 and TRBJ1-3, with 9 bases lining up with TRBD1. The V and J ends lost 6 bases and 3 bases, in that order; junction bases with no gene match: 6. The CDR3 length is 15 residues. From germline, CDR1 is SGHAT and CDR2 FQNNGV. CDR3 sequence: CASSHRGLNGNTIYF. For the CDR3, the DNA is TGTGCCAGCAGTCACAGGGGGCTAAATGGAAACACCATATATTTT.

The chain has TRBV29-1 and TRBJ2-3, with 13 bases matching TRBD2. The length of the CDR3 is 15 residues. Germline trimming cut 6 bases from V and 3 bases from J; bases unmatched to any gene: 6. In germline, CDR1 is SQVTM, CDR2 ANQGSEA. CDR3 bases: TGCAGCGTCATACTAGCGGGAGGGCCGACAGATACGCAGTATTTT. Translating gives CSVILAGGPTDTQYF.

The chain uses TRBV24-1 and TRBJ2-1, with a possible D match to TRBD1 (5 bases). The germline V and J ends were trimmed by 7 bases and 4 bases, with 25 bases remaining between them. From germline, CDR1 is KGHDR and CDR2 SFDVKD. The CDR3 length is 18 residues. The CDR3 loop reads CATSAIGVKGWGYNEQFF. CDR3 sequence (DNA): TGTGCCACCAGCGCCATTGGTGTTAAGGGGTGGGGATACAATGAGCAGTTCTTC.

J is TRBJ1-5 and V is TRBV18; TRBD1 matches at 7 bases. CDR1 KGHSH and CDR2 LQKENI come from the germline V gene. With 6 bases clipped from V and 5 bases from J, the junction kept 7 bases outside the gene matches. The CDR3 length is 14 residues. The CDR3 coding sequence is TGTGCCAGCTCCCAGACAGGGACCGATCAGCCCCAGCATTTT. Translation: CASSQTGTDQPQHF.

This clone was counted only a few times. The rearrangement links TRBV4-2 to TRBJ2-6, with D hard to call. The V end lost 4 bases, the J end lost 0 bases, and 10 bases lay between the germline ends. Germline CDR1 reads LGHNA; CDR2 reads YNFKEQ. The CDR3 length is 16 residues. CDR3 nucleotides: TGTGCCAGCAGCCCGGATCGAGGCTCTGGGGCCAACGTCCTGACTTTC. Protein sequence: CASSPDRGSGANVLTF.

The J gene is TRBJ2-5, the V gene TRBV5-1; possible D gene TRBD1, 5 bases. Germline values: CDR1 SGHRS, CDR2 YFSETQ. The V and J ends lost 0 bases and 4 bases respectively, with 13 bases between them. The CDR3 runs 15 residues. The CDR3 loop reads CASSLAGQGTETQYF. The DNA for the CDR3 is TGCGCCAGCAGCTTGGCCGGTCAGGGAACAGAGACCCAGTACTTC.

This clone was observed a single time. The chain is built from TRBV19 and TRBJ2-1; 9 bases map to TRBD1. CDR3 size: 15 residues. Unmatched junction bases numbered 11, after V lost 6 bases and J lost 8 bases. The germline V gene encodes CDR1 LNHDA and CDR2 SQIVND (reference sequence). The CDR3 DNA is TGTGCCAGTAGCCGCCGTAGGACAGGGGTCGATGAGCAGTTCTTC. The encoded protein is CASSRRRTGVDEQFF.

The chain is built from TRBV7-8 and TRBJ2-7, with no clear D. The V end lost 1 base, the J end lost 3 bases, and 10 bases lay between the germline ends. Germline CDR1 reads SGHVS; CDR2 reads FQNEAQ. This CDR3 has 14 amino acids. The CDR3 region has the DNA TGTGCCAGCAGCTTAGAACAGTCCTACTACGAGCAGTACTTC. Translated, it gives CASSLEQSYYEQYF.

The CDR3 DNA reads TGTGCCAGCAGCCGTCAACTAAAGAACGAGCAGTACTTC. The encoded protein is CASSRQLKNEQYF. This chain uses TRBV7-8 with TRBJ2-7; D is uncertain. V lost 5 bases and J lost 5, with 13 bases in between. The CDR3 is 13 amino acids. Germline V gene data show CDR1 as SGHVS and CDR2 as FQNEAQ. Complete variable domain (other parts from reference TRBV7-8 and TRBJ2-7): GAGVSQSPRYKVAKRGQDVALRCDPISGHVSLFWYQQALGQGPEFLTYFQNEAQLDKSGLPSDRFFAERPEGSVSTLKIQRTQQEDSAVYLCASSRQLKNEQYFGPGTRLTVT.

This chain connects TRBV7-3 to TRBJ2-6, with D tentatively TRBD1 (6 bases). This CDR3 is 17 amino acids long. Germline CDR1 is SGHTA and CDR2 is FQGTGA. Trimming cost V 5 bases and J 0 bases, with 14 bases left between them. CDR3 in DNA: TGTGCCAGCAGCCCGGGACATGTTGCCTCTGGGGCCAACGTCCTGACTTTC. Encoded protein: CASSPGHVASGANVLTF. Filled out from reference TRBV7-3 and TRBJ2-6, the complete variable domain reads GAGVSQTPSNKVTEKGKYVELRCDPISGHTALYWYRQSLGQGPEFLIYFQGTGAADDSGLPNDRFFAVRPEGSVSTLKIQRTERGDSAVYLCASSPGHVASGANVLTFGAGSRLTVL.

The CDR3 region is CATSDPADRGTYGYTF. CDR3 bases: TGTGCCACCAGTGACCCAGCGGACAGGGGGACTTATGGCTACACCTTC. The V and J genes are TRBV24-1 and TRBJ1-2, with 10 bases lining up with TRBD1. Germline assignment: CDR1 KGHDR and CDR2 SFDVKD. The CDR3 has 16 residues. V was pared by 4 bases and J by 5 bases, with 9 bases of the junction left unmatched.

The rearrangement uses TRBV7-8 and TRBJ2-1, with TRBD2 identical over 7 bases. Per germline, CDR1 SGHVS and CDR2 FQNEAQ. V was pared by 7 bases and J by 0 bases, with 3 bases of the junction left unmatched. This CDR3 has 14 residues. The CDR3 protein is CASMGGSSYNEQFF. The CDR3 DNA follows: TGTGCCAGCATGGGAGGGAGCTCCTACAATGAGCAGTTCTTC.

The chain employs TRBV19 and TRBJ2-3, with TRBD1 matching over 8 bases. The CDR3 sequence is 15 residues long. V gave up 2 bases and J gave up 5 bases; unmatched junction bases: 6. Germline CDR1 is LNHDA and CDR2 is SQIVND (reference sequence). Here the CDR3 reads CASSINQGAGDTQYF. The CDR3 coding sequence is TGTGCCAGTAGTATAAACCAGGGGGCAGGAGATACGCAGTATTTT.

The chain joins TRBV4-1 to TRBJ1-1, with 9 bases that match TRBD1. The CDR3 sequence is 17 residues long. The germline CDR1 and CDR2 sequences are MGHRA and YSYEKL. V was clipped by 0 bases and J by 5 bases; unmatched bases: 10. CDR3 region: CASSQDGDRAPATEAFF. CDR3 nucleotides: TGCGCCAGCAGCCAAGATGGGGACAGGGCCCCAGCTACTGAAGCTTTCTTT.

The V gene is TRBV5-1, the J gene TRBJ2-1; D perhaps matches TRBD1 (5 bases). CDR3 length: 20 residues. Germline values: CDR1 SGHRS, CDR2 YFSETQ. V was shortened by 4 bases and J by 0 bases, with 26 bases between the two germline ends. The CDR3 sequence is CASSRVSGSGRYDSYNEQFF. Here the CDR3 DNA reads TGCGCCAGCAGCCGAGTGTCAGGGTCAGGGCGGTATGACTCCTACAATGAGCAGTTCTTC.

This chain links TRBV29-1 with TRBJ2-4; maybe TRBD1 (6 bases). The CDR3 contains 13 residues. The V end lost 2 bases, the J end lost 2 bases, and 7 bases lay between the germline ends. In germline, CDR1 is SQVTM, CDR2 ANQGSEA. DNA of the CDR3: TGCAGCGTTGAAAGGGGGACCAAAAACATTCAGTACTTC. Translating it yields CSVERGTKNIQYF. Variable domain in full (rest from reference TRBV29-1 and TRBJ2-4): SAVISQKPSRDICQRGTSLTIQCQVDSQVTMMFWYRQQPGQSLTLIATANQGSEATYESGFVIDKFPISRPNLTFSTLTVSNMSPEDSSIYLCSVERGTKNIQYFGAGTRLSVL.

This chain connects TRBV2 to TRBJ1-4, with D tentatively TRBD1 (6 bases). V shed 6 bases and J shed 4 bases, with 12 bases lying between them. The CDR3 contains 14 residues. CDR1 and CDR2 from the germline V gene are SNHLY and FYNNEI. CDR3 sequence reads: CASRMTGGNEKLFF. The CDR3 DNA reads TGTGCCAGCAGAATGACAGGTGGTAATGAAAAACTGTTTTTT.

In its sample, this clone was seen once. The chain employs TRBV11-3 and TRBJ2-2; 9 bases agree with TRBD1. This CDR3 is 15 amino acids long. Germline CDR1 and CDR2: SGHNT and YENEEA. J gave up 4 bases and V 8 bases, and 8 bases lay outside the gene matches. CDR3 sequence: CASGPGTGSTGELFF. DNA of the CDR3: TGTGCCAGCGGTCCCGGGACAGGGAGCACCGGGGAGCTGTTTTTT.

The V call is TRBV11-3, the J call TRBJ2-7; 8 bases match TRBD2. Germline trimming cut 5 bases from V and 6 bases from J; bases unmatched to any gene: 6. The CDR3 has 13 residues. CDR1 and CDR2 (germline): SGHNT, YENEEA. The CDR3 DNA is TGTGCCAGCAGCCGGGCGGGGGGAGGCGAGCAGTACTTC. Encoded protein: CASSRAGGGEQYF. Full variable domain (missing parts from reference TRBV11-3 and TRBJ2-7): EAGVVQSPRYKIIEKKQPVAFWCNPISGHNTLYWYLQNLGQGPELLIRYENEEAVDDSQLPKDRFSAERLKGVDSTLKIQPAELGDSAVYLCASSRAGGGEQYFGPGTRLTVT.